This entry lists 13 T cell receptor beta chains sequenced from one sample in a study of human T cells and chemical hapten exposure (dated by TCRdb to 2020 to 2022). What this sample's time point label stands for: patch test 2, 6 weeks after DPC sensitization. The treatment or condition label for this specimen denotes: therapeutic diphenylcyclopropenone sensitization with weekly scalp DPC. Library preparation employed RACE. Sequencing used a NextSeq 500. TCRdb redid the processing of the public reads, applying fastp at Q25 and MiXCR, and retained in-frame beta chains. Merged by CDR3 protein, the rows form single entries marked with the most common genes and DNA. A total of roughly 92,000 distinct CDR3 sequences appear in this sample, more than 9.5% of them only once. The ten largest clonotypes hold about 3% of the sample. Specimen: whole blood, collected in connection with sensitization to the hapten diphenylcyclopropenone (DPC). The receptors originated from a woman aged 40 to 50 with alopecia areata. Some clones in this sample may be carry-over from other donors' samples.

V gene TRBV7-2 combines with J gene TRBJ2-6; no definite D call. The CDR3 sequence is 13 residues long. V lost 6 bases to trimming and J lost 4 bases, with 7 bases between them. From germline, CDR1 is SGHTA and CDR2 FQGNSA. The chain's CDR3 is CASRVTGANVLTF. In DNA form, the CDR3 reads TGTGCCAGCAGGGTTACAGGGGCCAACGTCCTGACTTTC.

V usage is TRBV13 and J usage is TRBJ2-7; 11 bases line up with TRBD1. CDR3 size: 15 residues. CDR1 is PRHDT and CDR2 is FYEKMQ in the germline V gene (reference sequence). V was pared by 4 bases and J by 5 bases, with 7 bases of the junction left unmatched. The CDR3 reads CASSSRDRGLNEQYF. For the CDR3, the DNA is TGTGCCAGCAGCTCCCGGGACAGGGGGTTAAACGAGCAGTACTTC. Using reference TRBV13 and TRBJ2-7 for the parts outside the CDR3, the full variable domain is AAGVIQSPRHLIKEKRETATLKCYPIPRHDTVYWYQQGPGQDPQFLISFYEKMQSDKGSIPDRFSAQQFSDYHSELNMSSLELGDSALYFCASSSRDRGLNEQYFGPGTRLTVT.

This clonotype was detected many times. The chain links TRBV6-2 or TRBV6-3 to TRBJ2-1, with D possibly matching TRBD2 (5 bases). The germline V and J ends were trimmed by 7 bases and 7 bases, with 17 bases remaining between them. The CDR3 loop spans 14 amino acids. In germline, CDR1 is MNHEY, CDR2 SVGEGT. The CDR3 DNA sequence: TGTGCCAGCACCAAAGCGGTTCTGATTAATGAGCAGTTCTTC. This gives the protein CASTKAVLINEQFF.

This chain links TRBV7-9 with TRBJ2-3, with 10 bases fitting TRBD1. Germline lookup yields CDR1 SEHNR and CDR2 FQNEAQ (reference sequence). Trimming removed 5 bases from V and 7 bases from J; junction bases left unmatched: 9. The CDR3 consists of 15 residues. The CDR3 sequence: CASSPPGQGTHTQYF. CDR3 sequence (DNA): TGTGCCAGCAGCCCTCCGGGACAGGGGACCCATACGCAGTATTTT.

The table lists this clonotype with many counts. The CDR3 DNA is TGCGCCAGCAGCTTGGGACAGGGCCACTTCTATGGCTACACCTTC. Protein: CASSLGQGHFYGYTF. The chain uses TRBV5-1 and TRBJ1-2; the match to TRBD1 covers 7 bases. Per germline, CDR1 SGHRS and CDR2 YFSETQ. V lost 0 bases and J lost 4; bases outside the gene matches: 6. The CDR3 spans 15 residues.

This clonotype was observed many times. This CDR3 reads CASSLSGSYEQYF. The DNA of the CDR3 is TGTGCCAGCAGCTTATCGGGGTCGTACGAGCAGTACTTC. V and J are TRBV7-6 and TRBJ2-7, with D tentatively TRBD2 (5 bases). V lost 2 bases and J 4 bases, leaving 9 bases between the germline ends. Germline V lookup: CDR1 SGHVS, CDR2 FNYEAQ. The CDR3 consists of 13 residues.

The V and J genes are TRBV29-1 and TRBJ2-5, with a tentative D call TRBD2 (5 bases). V lost 7 bases and J lost 3, with 12 bases in between. Per the germline V gene, CDR1 is SQVTM and CDR2 is ANQGSEA. CDR3 size: 12 residues. The CDR3 nucleotides are TGCAGCGCAACTAGAACCGAAGAGACCCAGTACTTC. It yields the protein CSATRTEETQYF.

This clonotype appeared a few times. The chain joins TRBV29-1 to TRBJ2-2; 9 bases are shared with TRBD1. The V gene end was trimmed by 0 bases and the J gene end by 2 bases; junction bases not matched to a gene: 4. The CDR3 totals 16 residues. The germline V gene encodes CDR1 SQVTM and CDR2 ANQGSEA. The CDR3 DNA sequence: TGCAGCGTTGAAGATCGGGACAGGGTTAACACCGGGGAGCTGTTTTTT. Its translation: CSVEDRDRVNTGELFF.

The sample holds many counts of this clonotype. The chain carries TRBV29-1 and TRBJ1-1; D not certain. CDR1 and CDR2 (germline): SQVTM, ANQGSEA. V was trimmed by 7 bases and J by 0 bases, leaving 6 bases between them. The CDR3 spans 11 residues. The CDR3 nucleotides read TGCAGCGCGGGCATGAACACTGAAGCTTTCTTT. Translating it yields CSAGMNTEAFF.

This chain links TRBV6-2 or TRBV6-3 with TRBJ2-3, with 8 bases fitting TRBD2. The germline gives CDR1 MNHEY, CDR2 SVGEGT. J was trimmed by 0 bases and V by 2 bases; bases with no gene match: 10. This CDR3 spans 18 amino acids. In DNA form, the CDR3 reads TGTGCCAGCAGTTACCCCCACCCGCTAGCGGGTAGCACAGATACGCAGTATTTT. Residues: CASSYPHPLAGSTDTQYF.

This clonotype occurred a few times. The genes are TRBV7-2 and TRBJ1-5; 9 bases agree with TRBD1. CDR3 length: 19 residues. J was trimmed by 9 bases and V by 4 bases; bases with no gene match: 22. Germline V gives CDR1 SGHTA, CDR2 FQGNSA. Written as DNA, the CDR3 is TGTGCCAGCAGCTCTCAAACCCGAACGGACAGGGGTCAATCCTGGCCCCAGCATTTT. It is translated as CASSSQTRTDRGQSWPQHF. Based on the CDR3 plus reference TRBV7-2 and TRBJ1-5, the full variable domain is GAGVSQSPSNKVTEKGKDVELRCDPISGHTALYWYRQSLGQGLEFLIYFQGNSAPDKSGLPSDRFSAERTGGSVSTLTIQRTQQEDSAVYLCASSSQTRTDRGQSWPQHFGDGTRLSIL.

This rearrangement joins TRBV12-3 or TRBV12-4 to TRBJ1-3; D remains ambiguous. The CDR3 runs to 15 residues. V shed 6 bases and J shed 0 bases, with 12 bases lying between them. The CDR3 DNA reads as TGTGCCAGCAGATTCCTATCAAACTCTGGAAACACCATATATTTT. Its protein product is CASRFLSNSGNTIYF.

This chain connects TRBV19 to TRBJ2-3; 7 bases match TRBD2. The germline gives CDR1 LNHDA, CDR2 SQIVND (reference sequence). The CDR3 contains 16 residues. With V trimmed by 5 bases and J by 4 bases, 12 bases remained unmatched. CDR3 region: CASSPKSGKSADTQYF. CDR3 coding DNA: TGTGCCAGTAGTCCCAAGAGCGGGAAGTCGGCAGATACGCAGTATTTT.